One sample yielded the 10 T cell receptor beta chains listed below, sequenced in a study of blood T cell repertoires in COVID-19. Profiling relied on immunoSEQ multiplex PCR, and the TCRdb table lists in-frame clones only, not all of them. This sample carries around 260,000 clones, 75% to 90% of them seen once, and the ten largest clones take around 3%. Material for sequencing was peripheral blood. The receptor set was obtained from a woman aged 30 to 39 with active or convalescent COVID-19.

The genes are TRBV5-1 and TRBJ2-1; 9 bases align to TRBD2. V was pared by 8 bases and J by 8 bases, with 8 bases of the junction left unmatched. The CDR3 spans 13 residues. Germline V gives CDR1 SGHRS, CDR2 YFSETQ. The CDR3 sequence is CASARGGRDEQFF. DNA for the CDR3: TGCGCCAGTGCGCGGGGGGGCCGGGATGAGCAGTTCTTC. The whole variable domain, filled in from reference TRBV5-1 and TRBJ2-1, reads KAGVTQTPRYLIKTRGQQVTLSCSPISGHRSVSWYQQTPGQGLQFLFEYFSETQRNKGNFPGRFSGRQFSNSRSEMNVSTLELGDSALYLCASARGGRDEQFFGPGTRLTVL.

The rearrangement joins TRBV29-1 to TRBJ2-4; D possibly corresponds to TRBD2 (6 bases). The CDR3 totals 14 residues. Trimming took off 5 bases at V and 5 bases at J, with 16 bases between the two ends. The germline gives CDR1 SQVTM, CDR2 ANQGSEA. Written as DNA, the CDR3 is TGCAGCGTTACACCGGACTACCTACAAAACATTCAGTACTTC. It is translated as CSVTPDYLQNIQYF.

This chain uses TRBV6-4 with TRBJ2-1; the match to TRBD1 covers 8 bases. CDR1 is MRHNA and CDR2 is SNTAGT in the germline V gene. Trimming at V came to 6 bases and at J to 5 bases, leaving 9 bases not matched to a gene. The CDR3 consists of 15 residues. The DNA for the CDR3 is TGTGCCAGCAGCCCGACAGGGGCTAGAGACAATGAGCAGTTCTTC. Translating gives CASSPTGARDNEQFF.

The V and J genes are TRBV9 and TRBJ2-2; 7 bases line up with TRBD1. V lost 4 bases and J lost 4; bases outside the gene matches: 7. The CDR3 is 15 amino acids. CDR1 is SGDLS and CDR2 is YYNGEE in the germline V gene. The CDR3 region has the DNA TGTGCCAGCAGCACCCAGACAGGGTCCACCGGGGAGCTGTTTTTT. Translating gives CASSTQTGSTGELFF.

About this clone: The same CDR3 also results from other DNA sequences found in this sample. This chain joins TRBV12-3 or TRBV12-4 and TRBJ1-1; TRBD1 is a possible D gene (6 bases). The V and J ends lost 6 bases and 1 base respectively, with 6 bases between them. This CDR3 is 12 amino acids long. In DNA form, the CDR3 reads TGTGCCAGCAGACAGGGGAACACTGAAGCTTTCTTT. Protein sequence: CASRQGNTEAFF.

This clone has just one count. The CDR3 protein is CASSLSRGGEAFF. The CDR3 DNA is TGCGCCAGCAGCTTAAGCCGCGGCGGTGAAGCTTTCTTT. The gene calls are TRBV5-1 and TRBJ1-1, with D unresolved. The CDR3 totals 13 residues. From germline, CDR1 is SGHRS and CDR2 YFSETQ. The V end was cut by 2 bases, the J end by 7 bases, with 12 bases between.

This sequence joins TRBV7-8 and TRBJ2-5; D is uncertain. The CDR3 consists of 13 residues. Germline V gene lookup returns CDR1 SGHVS and CDR2 FQNEAQ. V dropped 8 bases and J dropped 2 bases, with 12 bases sitting between them. The DNA for the CDR3 is TGTGCCAGCGGGCAGGATAGACAAGAGACCCAGTACTTC. The encoded protein is CASGQDRQETQYF.

The genes are TRBV4-1 and TRBJ2-1; D perhaps matches TRBD2 (6 bases). V lost 0 bases, J lost 2 bases, and 11 bases lay in between. The CDR3 spans 16 residues. Looked up from germline, CDR1 is MGHRA and CDR2 is YSYEKL. The CDR3 nucleotides are TGCGCCAGCAGCCAAGACCGGGACTCCACCTACAATGAGCAGTTCTTC. Residues: CASSQDRDSTYNEQFF.

The J gene is TRBJ2-7, the V gene TRBV4-3; unclear D gene. Germline V gene sequence: CDR1 LGHNA, CDR2 YSLEER. The CDR3 has 16 residues. The V end was cut by 1 base, the J end by 3 bases, with 16 bases between. CDR3 loop: CASSQVNPMALYEQYF. DNA for the CDR3: TGCGCCAGCAGCCAAGTAAACCCCATGGCTCTCTACGAGCAGTACTTC.

V and J are TRBV9 and TRBJ2-1; weak D call: TRBD2 (6 bases). CDR1 is SGDLS, CDR2 YYNGEE, per germline. V was clipped by 4 bases and J by 4 bases, with 12 bases between them. This CDR3 comprises 14 residues. In DNA form, the CDR3 reads TGTGCCAGCAGCCGGGACTCCGATTACAATGAGCAGTTCTTC. It codes for CASSRDSDYNEQFF.